The source of this TCR beta chain is a study of T cells in Graves' hyperthyroidism and ophthalmopathy. This clonotype was counted between two and nine times. Germline V lookup: CDR1 SGHAT, CDR2 FQNNGV. The CDR3 spans 13 residues. The V end lost 0 bases, the J end lost 15 bases, and 12 bases lay between the germline ends. Template material for amplifying TCR beta CDR3 regions consisted of RNA transcripts. The TCR CDR3 was amplified in a first-round RT-PCR using the HTBI primer set. From the multiplex PCR reads, TCRdb called clonotypes with MiXCR, one entry per CDR3 protein. The table records about 360,000 distinct CDR3 sequences, about 13% of them present only once.

The sequenced sample consisted of blood. The chain employs TRBV11-2 and TRBJ1-6, with a weak D call TRBD1 (5 bases). This sequence originates from a woman between 18 and 30 years old with Graves' hyperthyroidism. The CDR3 sequence: CASSLDQGRVLHF. The CDR3 coding sequence is TGTGCCAGCAGCTTAGATCAGGGTAGGGTCCTCCACTTT.